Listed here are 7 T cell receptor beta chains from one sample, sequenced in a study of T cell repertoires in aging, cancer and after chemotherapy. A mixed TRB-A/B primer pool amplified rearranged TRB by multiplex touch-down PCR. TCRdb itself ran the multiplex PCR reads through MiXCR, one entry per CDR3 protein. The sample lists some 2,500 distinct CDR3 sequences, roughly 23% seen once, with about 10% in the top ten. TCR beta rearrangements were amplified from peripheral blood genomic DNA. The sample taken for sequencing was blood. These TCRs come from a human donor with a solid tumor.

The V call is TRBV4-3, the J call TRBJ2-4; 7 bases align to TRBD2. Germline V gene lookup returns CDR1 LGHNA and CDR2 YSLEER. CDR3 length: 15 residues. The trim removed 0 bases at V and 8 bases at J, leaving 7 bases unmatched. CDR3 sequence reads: CASSQDWGGADIQYF. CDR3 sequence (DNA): TGCGCCAGCAGCCAAGATTGGGGAGGGGCTGACATTCAGTACTTC.

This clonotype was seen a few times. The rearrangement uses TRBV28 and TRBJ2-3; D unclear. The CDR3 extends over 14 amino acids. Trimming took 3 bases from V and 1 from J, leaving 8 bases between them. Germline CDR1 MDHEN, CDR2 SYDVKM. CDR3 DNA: TGTGCCAGCAGTTTGAGCCTTGGCACAGATACGCAGTATTTT. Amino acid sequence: CASSLSLGTDTQYF.

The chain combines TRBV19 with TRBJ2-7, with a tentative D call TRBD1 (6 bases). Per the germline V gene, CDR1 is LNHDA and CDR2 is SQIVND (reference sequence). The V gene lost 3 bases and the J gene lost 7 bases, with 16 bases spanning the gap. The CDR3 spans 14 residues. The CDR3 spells CASSISPGEREQYF. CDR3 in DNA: TGTGCCAGTAGTATTAGTCCAGGGGAAAGAGAGCAGTACTTC.

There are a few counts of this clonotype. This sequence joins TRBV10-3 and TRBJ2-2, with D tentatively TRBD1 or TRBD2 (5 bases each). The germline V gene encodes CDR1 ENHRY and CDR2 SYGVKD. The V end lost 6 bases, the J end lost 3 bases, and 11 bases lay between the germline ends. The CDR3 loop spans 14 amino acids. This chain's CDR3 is CAIRPVGDTGELFF. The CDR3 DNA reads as TGTGCCATCAGGCCCGTGGGGGACACCGGGGAGCTGTTTTTT.

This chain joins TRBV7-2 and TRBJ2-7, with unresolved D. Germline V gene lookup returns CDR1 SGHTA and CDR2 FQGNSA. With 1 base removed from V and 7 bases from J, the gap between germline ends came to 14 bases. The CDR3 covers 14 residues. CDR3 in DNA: TGTGCCAGCAGCTTAGATTCAGAACTGCGGGAGCAGTACTTC. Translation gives CASSLDSELREQYF.

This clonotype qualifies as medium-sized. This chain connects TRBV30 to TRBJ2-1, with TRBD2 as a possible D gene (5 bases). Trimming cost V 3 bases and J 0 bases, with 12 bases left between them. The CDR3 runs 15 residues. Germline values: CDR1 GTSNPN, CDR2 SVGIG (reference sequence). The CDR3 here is CAWSEGVGSYNEQFF. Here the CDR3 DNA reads TGTGCCTGGAGCGAGGGTGTGGGCTCCTACAATGAGCAGTTCTTC.

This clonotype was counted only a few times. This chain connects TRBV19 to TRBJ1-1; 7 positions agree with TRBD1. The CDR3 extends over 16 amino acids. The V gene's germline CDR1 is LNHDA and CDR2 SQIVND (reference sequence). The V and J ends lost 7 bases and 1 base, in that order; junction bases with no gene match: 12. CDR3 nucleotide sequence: TGTGCCAGTAAAGCACAGGGGCCCTTACCGAACACTGAAGCTTTCTTT. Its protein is CASKAQGPLPNTEAFF.